These 20 T cell receptor beta chains came from one sample sequenced in a study of T cells after posttransplantation cyclophosphamide. Repertoires were generated with immunoSEQ multiplex PCR, while TCRdb's copy carries only in-frame clones and drops some. Of roughly 6,800 clones listed, approximately 91% are singletons. The sequenced sample consisted of CD4+ T cells sorted from blood. The origin of the receptors is a woman aged 45-60 years in good health and a related stem cell transplant donor.

Worth noting for this clone: The junction differs from germline at one of its ends, possibly a read error. The CDR3 nucleotides are TGTGCTAGCAGCCGGACTATACAGTCAGAGCAGTACTTC. Its translation: CASSRTIQSEQYF. J is TRBJ2-7 and V is TRBV7-7, with D possibly being TRBD2 (6 bases). Germline CDR1 and CDR2: SSHAT and FNYEAQ (reference sequence). The CDR3 contains 13 residues.

The chain joins TRBV5-6 to TRBJ2-1; 9 nucleotides line up with TRBD2. CDR3 size: 16 residues. The V gene end was trimmed by 5 bases and the J gene end by 1 base; junction bases not matched to a gene: 7. Germline V CDR1 and CDR2: SGHDT, YYEEEE. The CDR3 region is CASRDSGGRSYNEQFF. The CDR3 DNA reads as TGTGCCAGCAGAGATAGCGGGGGCCGTTCCTACAATGAGCAGTTCTTC.

The rearrangement uses TRBV11-3 and TRBJ2-2; the D gene is possibly TRBD2 (6 bases). The CDR3 totals 14 residues. Germline CDR1 SGHNT, CDR2 YENEEA. The ends were cut back, 5 bases at V and 7 bases at J, with 14 bases in the middle. CDR3 DNA sequence: TGTGCCAGCAGCGTGGAGGGAGCCCACGGGGAGCTGTTTTTT. It is translated as CASSVEGAHGELFF.

CDR3 residues: CASSLRGQSNQPQHF. Written as DNA, the CDR3 is TGTGCCAGCAGCCTAAGGGGACAAAGCAATCAGCCCCAGCATTTT. The genes are TRBV7-2 and TRBJ1-5; D is possibly TRBD1 (6 bases). V was shortened by 5 bases and J by 1 base, with 12 bases between the two germline ends. This CDR3 comprises 15 residues. Germline-derived CDR1 and CDR2 are SGHTA and FQGNSA.

V gene TRBV18 combines with J gene TRBJ2-3, with 7 bases matching TRBD2. In germline, CDR1 is KGHSH, CDR2 LQKENI. J was trimmed by 1 base and V by 2 bases; bases with no gene match: 9. The CDR3 extends over 17 amino acids. CDR3 nucleotide sequence: TGTGCCAGCTCACCAGAGTTGTGGGGGGGAGGCACAGATACGCAGTATTTT. As protein: CASSPELWGGGTDTQYF.

This chain connects TRBV7-2 to TRBJ2-1, with TRBD2 as a possible D gene (6 bases). Germline V lookup: CDR1 SGHTA, CDR2 FQGNSA. V dropped 5 bases and J dropped 4 bases, with 18 bases sitting between them. The CDR3 totals 16 residues. CDR3 sequence reads: CASSPSDPGEYNEQFF. The CDR3 DNA sequence: TGTGCCAGCAGCCCCTCGGACCCGGGAGAGTACAATGAGCAGTTCTTC.

V usage is TRBV9 and J usage is TRBJ2-5; 7 bases line up with TRBD1. Judging by the DNA end, TRBJ2-7 fits better; the J call may be wrong. Germline CDR1 SGDLS, CDR2 YYNGEE. The CDR3 extends over 14 amino acids. This chain's CDR3 is CASSGGQRLHEQYF. CDR3 nucleotides: TGTGCCAGCAGCGGGGGACAGCGACTCCACGAGCAGTACTTC.

This clone was seen a single time. The rearrangement links TRBV19 to TRBJ1-5; D is undetermined. CDR1 is LNHDA and CDR2 is SQIVND in the germline V gene (reference sequence). The CDR3 loop spans 14 amino acids. V lost 3 bases to trimming and J lost 5 bases, with 11 bases between them. The CDR3, as DNA: TGTGCCAGTAGTATGGGGTGGCGGGATCAGCCCCAGCATTTT. Its protein product is CASSMGWRDQPQHF.

This chain joins TRBV2 and TRBJ2-5; D gene uncertain. Germline assignment: CDR1 SNHLY and CDR2 FYNNEI. Between the trimmed V and J ends, which lost 7 bases and 2 bases, there was a span of 11 bases. This CDR3 contains 13 residues. The CDR3, as DNA: TGTGCCAGCACGCGTAGCAGACAAGAGACCCAGTACTTC. This gives the protein CASTRSRQETQYF.

The chain uses TRBV4-2 and TRBJ2-7; the match to TRBD2 covers 8 bases. With 4 bases clipped from V and 0 bases from J, the junction kept 5 bases outside the gene matches. This CDR3 region has 15 residues. Germline lookup yields CDR1 LGHNA and CDR2 YNFKEQ. The CDR3 nucleotides are TGTGCCAGCAGCCGAGGCAGCGGGAGCTCCTACGAGCAGTACTTC. Its protein is CASSRGSGSSYEQYF.

The gene calls are TRBV7-9 and TRBJ1-1; 7 positions agree with TRBD1. V was clipped by 4 bases and J by 1 base; unmatched bases: 6. CDR1 is SEHNR and CDR2 is FQNEAQ in the germline V gene (reference sequence). CDR3 length: 15 residues. CDR3 region: CASSSYRGANTEAFF. The CDR3 DNA reads TGTGCCAGCAGCTCATACAGGGGAGCGAACACTGAAGCTTTCTTT.

This clone came up once. The V call is TRBV11-2, the J call TRBJ1-5, with 12 bases aligning to TRBD1. The J segment lost 5 bases and the V segment lost 3 bases, leaving 5 bases of the junction unmatched. The CDR3 consists of 16 residues. In germline, CDR1 is SGHAT, CDR2 FQNNGV. The CDR3 nucleotides read TGTGCCAGCAGCTTCGGGACAGGGGGCTGGGATCAGCCCCAGCATTTT. Translating it yields CASSFGTGGWDQPQHF.

This chain connects TRBV9 to TRBJ1-4; 7 nucleotides line up with TRBD1. The germline CDR1 and CDR2 sequences are SGDLS and YYNGEE. The CDR3 sequence is 14 residues long. With 4 bases clipped from V and 3 bases from J, the junction kept 3 bases outside the gene matches. CDR3 in amino acids: CASSTQGSNEKLFF. The CDR3 region has the DNA TGTGCCAGCAGCACACAGGGGTCTAATGAAAAACTGTTTTTT.

The chain carries TRBV4-1 and TRBJ2-3; no clear D gene. Trimming left V 0 bases short and J 8 bases short, with 6 bases between. Germline CDR1 MGHRA, CDR2 YSYEKL. The CDR3 sequence is 12 residues long. The CDR3 loop is CASSQDLGTQYF. DNA for the CDR3: TGCGCCAGCAGCCAAGATCTCGGTACGCAGTATTTT.

This sequence joins TRBV6-6 and TRBJ1-1; D might be TRBD1 (5 bases). Germline lookup yields CDR1 MNHNY and CDR2 SVGAGI (reference sequence). This CDR3 has 16 residues. Trimming pared 0 bases from V and 0 bases from J, leaving 11 bases between. The DNA for the CDR3 is TGTGCCAGCAGTTACTCCCTGGGGGGGGTGAACACTGAAGCTTTCTTT. It specifies CASSYSLGGVNTEAFF.

This clone has just one count. The chain couples TRBV5-1 to TRBJ2-2, with 8 nucleotides matching TRBD2. This CDR3 comprises 13 residues. CDR1 and CDR2 from the germline V gene are SGHRS and YFSETQ. V dropped 5 bases and J dropped 7; count of bases not matched to a gene: 4. The CDR3 DNA is TGCGCCAGCAGGGGACTAGTGGACGGGGAGCTGTTTTTT. Translation gives CASRGLVDGELFF.

The rearrangement joins TRBV27 to TRBJ1-5; TRBD1 aligns across 9 bases. The CDR3 has 16 residues. V lost 4 bases, J lost 7 bases, and 11 bases stayed unmatched. CDR1 is MNHEY and CDR2 is SMNVEV in the germline V gene (reference sequence). In nucleotides, the CDR3 is TGTGCCAGCAGTTCCTCAGTGGGGACAGGGATGCAGCCCCAGCATTTT. Its translation is CASSSSVGTGMQPQHF.

The rearrangement links TRBV11-3 to TRBJ2-3; 8 bases agree with TRBD2. Trimming cost V 3 bases and J 4 bases; bases outside gene matches: 9. Per germline, CDR1 SGHNT and CDR2 YENEEA. This CDR3 spans 16 amino acids. The CDR3 region has the DNA TGTGCCAGCAGCTTCATCCTGGGTAGCGGGGCAGATACGCAGTATTTT. This translates into CASSFILGSGADTQYF. Using reference TRBV11-3 and TRBJ2-3 for the parts outside the CDR3, the full variable domain is EAGVVQSPRYKIIEKKQPVAFWCNPISGHNTLYWYLQNLGQGPELLIRYENEEAVDDSQLPKDRFSAERLKGVDSTLKIQPAELGDSAVYLCASSFILGSGADTQYFGPGTRLTVL.

Worth noting for this clone: The junction differs from germline at one of its ends, possibly a read error. The rearrangement links TRBV7-7 to TRBJ2-7; D might be TRBD1 (6 bases). The CDR3 extends over 15 amino acids. Per the germline V gene, CDR1 is SSHAT and CDR2 is FNYEAQ (reference sequence). CDR3 amino acids: CASSTGRGGAYEQYF. The DNA for the CDR3 is TGTGCTAGCAGCACGGGCAGGGGTGGGGCCTACGAGCAGTACTTC.

This rearrangement joins TRBV9 to TRBJ2-1, with D possibly TRBD2 on 6 matching bases. Germline V gene lookup returns CDR1 SGDLS and CDR2 YYNGEE. The CDR3 runs 13 residues. Trimming removed 0 bases at V and 11 bases at J, with 12 bases between. The CDR3 DNA reads as TGTGCCAGCAGCGTAGCGGGGACTCCGCAGCAGTTCTTC. Translating it yields CASSVAGTPQQFF.